The clone carrying this TCR beta chain has a handful of counts. Its antigen remains unknown. This record belongs to a study of CD8+CD57+ T cells in acquired aplastic anemia. Overall study context: Sorted CD4+ and CD8+ cells yielded DNA averaging about 2.9 ug. Average CD4+ read depth in healthy donors was around 11 million reads. Study observations and caveats: Between patients and controls, twenty-nine CD8+ CDR3 sequences were found in common.

Genomic DNA was employed as the template in profiling TCR beta VDJ and CDR3. TCRdb passed the reads through MiXCR, listing each CDR3 protein once. The data show some 190,000 distinct CDR3 sequences, about half seen once. The junction had 7 bases not matched to a gene; V was cut back by 6 bases and J by 4 bases. Germline CDR1 MNHEY, CDR2 SMNVEV (reference sequence). The CDR3 spans 15 residues. The sample comprised sorted CD4+, CD8+, or CD8+CD57+ T cells (not recorded which) from PBMCs. The J gene is TRBJ2-1, the V gene TRBV27, with 9 bases that match TRBD2. The clonotype originates from a human donor in good health, serving as a control. CDR3 sequence (DNA): TGTGCCAGCAGCATCAGCGGGGGGAGGTACAATGAGCAGTTCTTC. Encoded protein: CASSISGGRYNEQFF.